The 31 T cell receptor beta chains below all came from one sample that was sequenced in a study of blood T cells in healthy people across ages. Combining a sample-barcoded 5' primer with a J-beta primer mix, a second PCR ran for about 7 to 12 cycles. MiXCR, applied by TCRdb to the 5' RACE reads, yields one record per CDR3 protein. The sample carries 1.5 million to 1.9 million distinct CDR3 sequences, 42% recorded once. The sequenced material came from blood. The origin of the receptors is a woman aged 18-29 years in good health.

The rearrangement uses TRBV20-1 and TRBJ1-1; TRBD1 is a possible D gene (5 bases). V was trimmed by 0 bases and J by 0 bases, leaving 8 bases between them. The germline V gene has CDR1 DFQATT and CDR2 SNEGSKA (reference sequence). There are 14 residues in the CDR3. The CDR3 DNA sequence: TGCAGTGCTAGAGACTGGGGGGTGAACACTGAAGCTTTCTTT. Translating it yields CSARDWGVNTEAFF.

This clonotype showed up many times. V usage is TRBV18 and J usage is TRBJ2-3; D is unclear. Germline-derived CDR1 and CDR2 are KGHSH and LQKENI. The CDR3 consists of 14 residues. V lost 8 bases to trimming and J lost 0 bases, with 12 bases between them. The DNA of the CDR3 is TGTGCCAGCAGTCCTCCTTCTAGCACAGATACGCAGTATTTT. Translated, it gives CASSPPSSTDTQYF.

This clonotype was counted between two and nine times. The chain recombines TRBV7-9 with TRBJ2-1; D perhaps matches TRBD1 (5 bases). Trimming pared 11 bases from V and 7 bases from J, leaving 15 bases between. This CDR3 is 12 amino acids long. CDR1 and CDR2 from the germline V gene are SEHNR and FQNEAQ (reference sequence). DNA of the CDR3: TGTGCCTGTGGGGCTAGTGTGAATGAGCAGTTCTTC. This gives the protein CACGASVNEQFF.

To note about this clonotype: A read error may account for a junction end that differs from germline. In DNA form, the CDR3 reads TGTGCCAGCGGCCAAGAGTGGGGGCGAGGTACAGATACGCAGTATTTT. Its protein is CASGQEWGRGTDTQYF. This sequence joins TRBV3-1 and TRBJ2-3; possibly TRBD1 for D (6 bases). The CDR3 length is 16 residues. Germline V gives CDR1 LGHDT, CDR2 YNNKEL (reference sequence).

The V call is TRBV12-3 or TRBV12-4, the J call TRBJ1-1, with 9 bases fitting TRBD1. The CDR3 has 12 amino acids. V dropped 5 bases and J dropped 8; count of bases not matched to a gene: 3. The CDR3 spells CASSRTGDEAFF. The CDR3 DNA sequence: TGTGCCAGCAGTCGGACAGGGGACGAAGCTTTCTTT.

V usage is TRBV9 and J usage is TRBJ2-1, with 8 nucleotides matching TRBD1. V gave up 3 bases and J gave up 4 bases; unmatched junction bases: 12. CDR3 length equals 17 residues. Germline V lookup: CDR1 SGDLS, CDR2 YYNGEE. CDR3 in amino acids: CASSASRTGTEYNEQFF. CDR3 sequence (DNA): TGTGCCAGCAGCGCCTCTAGGACAGGGACGGAGTACAATGAGCAGTTCTTC. The full variable domain, in which reference TRBV9 and TRBJ2-1 provide the parts outside the CDR3, is DSGVTQTPKHLITATGQRVTLRCSPRSGDLSVYWYQQSLDQGLQFLIQYYNGEERAKGNILERFSAQQFPDLHSELNLSSLELGDSALYFCASSASRTGTEYNEQFFGPGTRLTVL.

The CDR3 bases are TGTGCCAGCAGCGGATTAACAGGGTTAACGCAGTATTTT. As protein: CASSGLTGLTQYF. The chain uses TRBV11-2 and TRBJ2-3; a weak D match, TRBD1 (6 bases). Trimming took 5 bases from V and 9 from J, leaving 15 bases between them. This CDR3 has 13 amino acids. Germline V gene lookup returns CDR1 SGHAT and CDR2 FQNNGV.

The chain has TRBV12-5 and TRBJ2-7; the D gene is possibly TRBD1 (6 bases). Germline V gene data show CDR1 as LGHNT and CDR2 as FRNRAP. V was pared by 6 bases and J by 0 bases, with 9 bases between. CDR3 length: 13 residues. CDR3 DNA: TGTGCTAGTGGCCGGGACACCTCCTACGAGCAGTACTTC. It encodes CASGRDTSYEQYF.

This clonotype was seen only a few times. The chain uses TRBV21-1 and TRBJ2-7. TRBV21-1 is an annotated pseudogene. The CDR3 length is 16 residues. CDR3 loop: CASSKGRHLSSYEQYF. CDR3 coding DNA: TGTGCCAGCAGCAAAGGTAGACACTTAAGCTCCTACGAGCAGTACTTC.

There are a few counts of this clonotype. The chain recombines TRBV20-1 with TRBJ2-1; 9 positions agree with TRBD2. The J call is uncertain, as TRBJ2-7 better fits the DNA end. The CDR3 spans 14 residues. From germline, CDR1 is DFQATT and CDR2 SNEGSKA (reference sequence). The DNA of the CDR3 is TGCAGTGCCATTAGCGGGAGAGACTACAATGAGCAGTACTTC. Its translation is CSAISGRDYNEQYF.

V is TRBV2 and J is TRBJ2-3; D uncertain. The CDR3 consists of 14 residues. Looked up from germline, CDR1 is SNHLY and CDR2 is FYNNEI. V was shortened by 6 bases and J by 4 bases, with 14 bases between the two germline ends. CDR3 DNA: TGTGCCAGCAGAGTGGCCGGTTTGGCAGATACGCAGTATTTT. Translated: CASRVAGLADTQYF.

The chain carries TRBV4-1 and TRBJ1-6; D remains unclear. V was trimmed by 1 base and J by 7 bases, leaving 8 bases between them. Germline CDR1 is MGHRA and CDR2 is YSYEKL. CDR3 length equals 14 residues. For the CDR3, the DNA is TGCGCCAGCAGCCAAGGAGGGTGGAATTCACCCCTCCACTTT. Protein: CASSQGGWNSPLHF.

The chain combines TRBV12-3 or TRBV12-4 with TRBJ1-2; 8 bases map to TRBD1. Trimming took 6 bases from V and 7 from J; bases not matched to a gene: 7. The CDR3 runs 13 residues. The CDR3 DNA reads as TGTGCCAGCAGGGACAGGGACGGAGGTGGCTACACCTTC. Translating it yields CASRDRDGGGYTF.

This rearrangement joins TRBV3-1 to TRBJ2-3; perhaps TRBD2 as D (5 bases). V was shortened by 1 base and J by 8 bases, with 19 bases between the two germline ends. Per the germline V gene, CDR1 is LGHDT and CDR2 is YNNKEL (reference sequence). This CDR3 has 16 residues. The CDR3: CASSQGTVSPGGTQYF. CDR3 DNA sequence: TGTGCCAGCAGCCAAGGAACAGTTAGTCCTGGAGGTACGCAGTATTTT.

This chain connects TRBV4-3 to TRBJ1-2; D uncertain. The CDR3 is 17 residues long. The V gene's germline CDR1 is LGHNA and CDR2 YSLEER. V was shortened by 0 bases and J by 3 bases, with 17 bases between the two germline ends. In DNA, the CDR3 is TGCGCCAGCAGCCAAGAAAGGCAAAGGACCTCTTACTATGGCTACACCTTC. Encoded protein: CASSQERQRTSYYGYTF.

Regarding this clonotype: A much bigger clone sits one base away, suggesting this may be a read error. The V and J genes are TRBV3-1 and TRBJ2-7, with D possibly TRBD2 on 5 matching bases. The CDR3 consists of 13 residues. V was shortened by 6 bases and J by 11 bases, with 20 bases between the two germline ends. Germline CDR1 is LGHDT and CDR2 is YNNKEL (reference sequence). CDR3: CASSPTLFRGEYF. The DNA for the CDR3 is TGTGCCAGCAGTCCAACCCTTTTCCGGGGAGAGTACTTC.

This clonotype was recorded at least ten times. This rearrangement joins TRBV27 to TRBJ1-2; D not certain. V was pared by 6 bases and J by 8 bases, with 16 bases between. CDR1 and CDR2 from the germline V gene are MNHEY and SMNVEV (reference sequence). The CDR3 loop spans 13 amino acids. The CDR3 coding sequence is TGTGCCAGCAGGACAACGGGTTCTGGCGGCTACACCTTC. It encodes CASRTTGSGGYTF.

In this sample, this clonotype turned up a few times. The chain recombines TRBV4-1 with TRBJ1-2; D remains unclear. V lost 0 bases, J lost 2 bases, and 10 bases lay in between. Looked up from germline, CDR1 is MGHRA and CDR2 is YSYEKL. The CDR3 extends over 15 amino acids. As DNA, the CDR3 is TGCGCCAGCAGCCAAGATGAGCACAGCAACTATGGCTACACCTTC. Translated: CASSQDEHSNYGYTF.

This clonotype has a handful of counts. The J gene is TRBJ2-5, the V gene TRBV7-2; 10 positions match TRBD2. CDR1 and CDR2 (germline): SGHTA, FQGNSA. The CDR3 contains 15 residues. Trimming removed 1 base from V and 7 bases from J; junction bases left unmatched: 6. The CDR3, as DNA: TGTGCCAGCAGCTTAGTTCTAGCGGGAGAGGGGACCCAGTACTTC. This codes for CASSLVLAGEGTQYF.

This clonotype was recorded a few times. The V gene is TRBV6-5, the J gene TRBJ2-7; TRBD1 matches at 7 bases. CDR3 length: 14 amino acids. Germline V CDR1 and CDR2: MNHEY, SVGAGI. V trimming: 8 bases; J trimming: 1 base; junction bases outside the gene matches: 8. The CDR3 coding sequence is TGTGCCAGCCGACGGGACAGAAAATCCTACGAGCAGTACTTC. Translation: CASRRDRKSYEQYF.

Only a few counts were recorded for this clonotype. The chain couples TRBV11-2 to TRBJ2-3, with 12 positions matching TRBD2. CDR3 length: 17 amino acids. The V gene's germline CDR1 is SGHAT and CDR2 FQNNGV. The V and J ends lost 1 base and 0 bases, in that order; junction bases with no gene match: 2. CDR3 region: CASSLALAGGSTDTQYF. The CDR3 nucleotides are TGTGCCAGCAGCTTAGCCCTAGCGGGGGGGAGCACAGATACGCAGTATTTT.

The genes are TRBV5-1 and TRBJ1-4; 7 bases match TRBD1. The germline CDR1 and CDR2 sequences are SGHRS and YFSETQ. The CDR3 extends over 14 amino acids. With 3 bases clipped from V and 3 bases from J, the junction kept 2 bases outside the gene matches. DNA of the CDR3: TGCGCCAGCAGCTGGGACAGCCCTAATGAAAAACTGTTTTTT. Protein: CASSWDSPNEKLFF.

This chain links TRBV29-1 with TRBJ2-3; D gene uncertain. Trimming left V 4 bases short and J 6 bases short, with 14 bases between. Germline-derived CDR1 and CDR2 are SQVTM and ANQGSEA. This CDR3 region has 13 residues. The CDR3 loop reads CSVGGSLFDTQYF. CDR3 DNA sequence: TGCAGCGTTGGGGGAAGCCTCTTCGATACGCAGTATTTT.

V usage is TRBV14 and J usage is TRBJ1-5, with D unresolved. V gave up 3 bases and J gave up 4 bases, with 10 bases separating them. Germline V gene lookup returns CDR1 SGHDN and CDR2 FVKESK. The CDR3 covers 14 residues. The DNA for the CDR3 is TGTGCCAGCAGCCAGATGGGTGGAAATCAGCCCCAGCATTTT. Amino acids: CASSQMGGNQPQHF. The full variable domain, in which reference TRBV14 and TRBJ1-5 provide the parts outside the CDR3, is EAGVTQFPSHSVIEKGQTVTLRCDPISGHDNLYWYRRVMGKEIKFLLHFVKESKQDESGMPNNRFLAERTGGTYSTLKVQPAELEDSGVYFCASSQMGGNQPQHFGDGTRLSIL.

The chain uses TRBV24-1 and TRBJ2-1; perhaps TRBD2 as D (5 bases). V was cut by 4 bases and J by 6 bases, with 15 bases left in between. The CDR3 is made up of 15 amino acids. Germline V gene lookup returns CDR1 KGHDR and CDR2 SFDVKD. The CDR3 loop is CATSEAGRGSNEQFF. As DNA, the CDR3 is TGTGCCACCAGTGAAGCAGGCAGAGGGTCCAATGAGCAGTTCTTC.

This clonotype was picked up many times. V and J are TRBV20-1 and TRBJ2-1, with 10 bases fitting TRBD2. Germline V gene data show CDR1 as DFQATT and CDR2 as SNEGSKA (reference sequence). Trimming at V came to 3 bases and at J to 7 bases, leaving 9 bases not matched to a gene. The CDR3 consists of 15 residues. The CDR3 DNA follows: TGCAGTGCTAGTCGACCTAGCGGGGGAATAAATGAGCAGTTCTTC. Its translation is CSASRPSGGINEQFF.

This rearrangement joins TRBV10-3 to TRBJ2-6; D is undetermined. CDR3 size: 17 residues. Germline CDR1 is ENHRY and CDR2 is SYGVKD. V lost 3 bases and J 5 bases, leaving 17 bases between the germline ends. The chain's CDR3 is CAISDDGSVSRANVLTF. As DNA, the CDR3 is TGTGCCATCAGTGACGACGGATCGGTCTCAAGGGCCAACGTCCTGACTTTC.

The rearrangement links TRBV9 to TRBJ2-5, with 8 bases matching TRBD2. Unmatched junction bases numbered 13, after V lost 7 bases and J lost 5 bases. The CDR3 length is 15 residues. Germline CDR1 SGDLS, CDR2 YYNGEE. In nucleotides, the CDR3 is TGTGCCAGCGACAGCGGGAGTTTTATTGGGGAGACCCAGTACTTC. This encodes CASDSGSFIGETQYF.

This clonotype was found many times. CDR3 in DNA: TGCAGCGTCCTCACCGGGGATTCACCCCTCCACTTT. It is translated as CSVLTGDSPLHF. This chain links TRBV29-1 with TRBJ1-6; no clear D gene. The germline V gene encodes CDR1 SQVTM and CDR2 ANQGSEA. Trimming took off 6 bases at V and 8 bases at J, with 11 bases between the two ends. The CDR3 extends over 12 amino acids.

This clonotype has a handful of counts. The chain links TRBV4-3 to TRBJ2-1; D is unresolved. Germline CDR1 LGHNA, CDR2 YSLEER. The V end lost 1 base, the J end lost 6 bases, and 10 bases lay between the germline ends. The CDR3 is 14 residues long. As DNA, the CDR3 is TGCGCCAGCAGCCAAGCTCCTTGGAGCAATGAGCAGTTCTTC. Protein: CASSQAPWSNEQFF.

This clonotype was observed a handful of times. The V call is TRBV6-5, the J call TRBJ1-6; D ambiguous. CDR3 length: 12 amino acids. Trimming pared 6 bases from V and 2 bases from J, leaving 2 bases between. Germline CDR1 and CDR2: MNHEY and SVGAGI. CDR3 residues: CASRTYNSPLHF. The CDR3 DNA is TGTGCCAGCAGGACCTATAATTCACCCCTCCACTTT.